This T cell receptor (beta chain) was documented in a study of vaccination and CD4 T cells after COVID-19. Treatment specified: roughly 11-day PBMC culture with coronavirus spike peptide pools or control peptides (ViraFEST assay). This clonotype was detected a few times. Its antigen is undetermined. Trimming left V 2 bases short and J 3 bases short, with 5 bases between. Germline V gives CDR1 SGHTA, CDR2 FQGNSA. The length of the CDR3 is 13 residues. With the Oncomine TCR Beta short-read assay, DNA from cultured CD4+ T cells was sequenced. TCRdb itself ran the PCR reads through MiXCR, one entry per CDR3 protein. Among roughly 17,000 distinct CDR3 sequences, around 50% were seen once, and the ten largest hold approximately 7.5%.

Sequencing used CD4+ T cells from blood, cultured in vitro. This sequence originates from a human donor who had recovered from COVID-19. The genes are TRBV7-2 and TRBJ1-5; D call uncertain. The CDR3 reads CASSLNVNQPQHF. CDR3 nucleotide sequence: TGTGCCAGCAGCTTAAATGTCAATCAGCCCCAGCATTTT.